This T cell receptor (beta chain) appears in the sequencing data of a study of blood T cells in healthy people across ages. Investigators took approximately 9.4 milliliters of peripheral blood from every donor. This CDR3 region has 16 residues. V lost 0 bases and J 3 bases, leaving 12 bases between the germline ends. The germline V gene encodes CDR1 SGHNT and CDR2 YYREEE (reference sequence). This clonotype has a handful of counts. Antigen specificity is unknown. Whole-study findings and limits: Getting older went along with TCR beta diversity per million T cells dropping roughly linearly.

Through a sample-barcoded 5' primer and a J-beta primer mix, a second PCR was run for roughly 7 to 11 cycles. Each cDNA was tagged by a template-switch adaptor containing 12 random nucleotides. CDR3-containing paired-end reads numbered at least 2.5 million in each sample. TCRdb reanalysed the 5' RACE reads using MiXCR and keeps one entry per CDR3 protein. The sample lists hundreds of thousands of distinct CDR3 sequences; 20% to 25% were seen once. Specimen: blood. This receptor was obtained from a man in his 70s in good health. The V gene is TRBV5-4, the J gene TRBJ2-2; TRBD1 or TRBD2 may be the D gene (5 bases each). The CDR3, as DNA: TGTGCCAGCAGCTTGGACCCCGGGACCGACACCGGGGAGCTGTTTTTT. Amino acid sequence: CASSLDPGTDTGELFF.